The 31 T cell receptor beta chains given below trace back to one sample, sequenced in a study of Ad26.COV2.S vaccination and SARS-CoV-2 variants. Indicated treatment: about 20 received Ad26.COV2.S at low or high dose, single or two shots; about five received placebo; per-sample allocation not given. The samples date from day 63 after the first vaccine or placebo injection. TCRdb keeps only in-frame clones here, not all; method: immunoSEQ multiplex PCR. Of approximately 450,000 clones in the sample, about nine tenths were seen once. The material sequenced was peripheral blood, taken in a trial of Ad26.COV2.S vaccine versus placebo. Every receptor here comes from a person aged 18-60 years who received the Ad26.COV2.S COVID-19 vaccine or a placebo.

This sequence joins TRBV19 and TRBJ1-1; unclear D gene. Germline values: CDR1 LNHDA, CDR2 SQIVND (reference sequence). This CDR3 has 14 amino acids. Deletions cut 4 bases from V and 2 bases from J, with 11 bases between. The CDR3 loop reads CASSKNQANTEAFF. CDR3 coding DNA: TGTGCCAGTAGTAAAAATCAGGCAAACACTGAAGCTTTCTTT.

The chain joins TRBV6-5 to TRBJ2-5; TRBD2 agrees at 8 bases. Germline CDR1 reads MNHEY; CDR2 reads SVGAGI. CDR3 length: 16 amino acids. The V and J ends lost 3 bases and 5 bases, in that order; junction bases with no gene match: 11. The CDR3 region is CASSYLTGGPQETQYF. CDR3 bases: TGTGCCAGCAGTTATTTGACGGGAGGGCCACAGGAGACCCAGTACTTC.

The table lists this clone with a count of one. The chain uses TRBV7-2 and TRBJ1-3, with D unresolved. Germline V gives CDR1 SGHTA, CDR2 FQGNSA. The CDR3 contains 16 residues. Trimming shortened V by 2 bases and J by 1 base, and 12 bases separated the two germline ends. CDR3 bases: TGTGCCAGCAGCTTAACTTCGGGGAATTCTGGAAACACCATATATTTT. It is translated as CASSLTSGNSGNTIYF.

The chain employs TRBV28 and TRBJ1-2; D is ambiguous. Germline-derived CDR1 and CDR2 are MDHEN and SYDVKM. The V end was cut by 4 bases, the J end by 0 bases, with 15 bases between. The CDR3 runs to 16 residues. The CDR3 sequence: CASSSQGYEANYGYTF. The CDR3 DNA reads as TGTGCCAGCAGTTCGCAAGGGTACGAAGCTAACTATGGCTACACCTTC.

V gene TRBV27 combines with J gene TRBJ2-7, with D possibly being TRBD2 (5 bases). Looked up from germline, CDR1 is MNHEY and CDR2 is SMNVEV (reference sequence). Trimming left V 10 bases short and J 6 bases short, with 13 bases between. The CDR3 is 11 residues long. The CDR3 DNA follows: TGTGCCAACGTCCGAGGGATCGAGCAGTACTTC. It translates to CANVRGIEQYF.

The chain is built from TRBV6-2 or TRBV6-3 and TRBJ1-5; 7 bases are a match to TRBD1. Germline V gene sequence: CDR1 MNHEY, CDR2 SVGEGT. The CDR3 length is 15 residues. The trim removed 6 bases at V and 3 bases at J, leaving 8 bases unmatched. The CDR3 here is CASSRDSGLNQPQHF. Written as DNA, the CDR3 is TGTGCCAGCAGCAGGGACAGCGGACTCAATCAGCCCCAGCATTTT.

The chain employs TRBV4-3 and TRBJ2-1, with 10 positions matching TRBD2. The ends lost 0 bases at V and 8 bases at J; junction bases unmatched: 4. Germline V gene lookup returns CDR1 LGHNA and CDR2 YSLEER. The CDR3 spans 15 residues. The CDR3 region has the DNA TGCGCCAGCAGCCAAGATGGGACTAGCGTCTATGAGCAGTTCTTC. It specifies CASSQDGTSVYEQFF.

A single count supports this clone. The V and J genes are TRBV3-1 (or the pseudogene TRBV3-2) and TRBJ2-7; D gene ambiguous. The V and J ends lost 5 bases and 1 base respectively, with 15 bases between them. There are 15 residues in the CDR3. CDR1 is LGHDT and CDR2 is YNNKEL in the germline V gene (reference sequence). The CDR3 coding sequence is TGTGCCAGCAGCTTATACGCAAGAAGTTCCTACGAGCAGTACTTC. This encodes CASSLYARSSYEQYF.

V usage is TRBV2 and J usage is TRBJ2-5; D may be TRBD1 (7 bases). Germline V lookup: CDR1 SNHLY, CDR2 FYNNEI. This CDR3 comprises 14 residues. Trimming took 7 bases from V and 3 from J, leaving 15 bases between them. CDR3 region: CASTSGGTEETQYF. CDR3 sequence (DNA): TGTGCCAGCACCTCTGGAGGGACAGAAGAGACCCAGTACTTC. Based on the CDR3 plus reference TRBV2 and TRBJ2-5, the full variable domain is EPEVTQTPSHQVTQMGQEVILRCVPISNHLYFYWYRQILGQKVEFLVSFYNNEISEKSEIFDDQFSVERPDGSNFTLKIRSTKLEDSAMYFCASTSGGTEETQYFGPGTRLLVL.

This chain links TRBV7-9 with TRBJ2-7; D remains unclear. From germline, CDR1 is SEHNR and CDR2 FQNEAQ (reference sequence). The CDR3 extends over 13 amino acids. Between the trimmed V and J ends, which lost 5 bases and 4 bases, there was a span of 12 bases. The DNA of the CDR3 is TGTGCCAGCAGCCTACCCCGCCGTTACGAGCAGTACTTC. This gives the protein CASSLPRRYEQYF.

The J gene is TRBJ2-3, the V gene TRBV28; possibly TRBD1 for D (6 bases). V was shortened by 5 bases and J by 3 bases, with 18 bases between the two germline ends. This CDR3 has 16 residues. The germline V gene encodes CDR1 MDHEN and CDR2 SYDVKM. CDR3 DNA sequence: TGTGCCAGCAGTCCCCACAGGGCGAGTAGGACAGATACGCAGTATTTT. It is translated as CASSPHRASRTDTQYF. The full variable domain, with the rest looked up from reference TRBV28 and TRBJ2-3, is DVKVTQSSRYLVKRTGEKVFLECVQDMDHENMFWYRQDPGLGLRLIYFSYDVKMKEKGDIPEGYSVSREKKERFSLILESASTNQTSMYLCASSPHRASRTDTQYFGPGTRLTVL.

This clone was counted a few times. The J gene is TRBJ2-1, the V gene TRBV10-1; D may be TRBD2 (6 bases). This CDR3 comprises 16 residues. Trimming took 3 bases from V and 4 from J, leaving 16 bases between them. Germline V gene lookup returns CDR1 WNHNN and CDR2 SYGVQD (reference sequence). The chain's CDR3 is CASSDPARAGYNEQFF. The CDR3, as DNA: TGCGCCAGCAGTGACCCAGCGAGGGCGGGATACAATGAGCAGTTCTTC.

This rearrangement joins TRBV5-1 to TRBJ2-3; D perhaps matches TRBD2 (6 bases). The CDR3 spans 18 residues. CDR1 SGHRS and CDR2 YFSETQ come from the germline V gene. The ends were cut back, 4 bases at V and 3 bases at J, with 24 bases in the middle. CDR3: CASSVLPTGGSRTDTQYF. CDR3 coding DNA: TGCGCCAGCAGCGTTTTACCAACAGGAGGGAGTCGGACAGATACGCAGTATTTT.

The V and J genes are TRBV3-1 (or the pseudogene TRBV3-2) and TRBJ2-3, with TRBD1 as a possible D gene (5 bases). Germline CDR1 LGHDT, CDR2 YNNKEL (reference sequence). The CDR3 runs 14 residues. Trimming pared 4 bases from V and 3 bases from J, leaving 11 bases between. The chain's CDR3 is CASSRAGRTDTQYF. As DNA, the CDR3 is TGTGCCAGCAGCCGAGCAGGGCGGACAGATACGCAGTATTTT.

CDR3 DNA sequence: TGTGCCACAAAAGGGACAGGGGGGACCGGGGAGCTGTTTTTT. It is translated as CATKGTGGTGELFF. V usage is TRBV24-1 and J usage is TRBJ2-2, with 11 bases matching TRBD1. Per germline, CDR1 KGHDR and CDR2 SFDVKD. CDR3 length: 14 amino acids. J was trimmed by 5 bases and V by 10 bases; bases with no gene match: 5.

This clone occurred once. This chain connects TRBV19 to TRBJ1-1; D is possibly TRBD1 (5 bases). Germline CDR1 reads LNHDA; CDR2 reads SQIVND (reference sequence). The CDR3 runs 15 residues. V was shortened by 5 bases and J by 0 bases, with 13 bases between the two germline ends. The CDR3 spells CASSLATEMNTEAFF. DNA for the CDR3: TGTGCCAGTAGTCTCGCGACAGAGATGAACACTGAAGCTTTCTTT.

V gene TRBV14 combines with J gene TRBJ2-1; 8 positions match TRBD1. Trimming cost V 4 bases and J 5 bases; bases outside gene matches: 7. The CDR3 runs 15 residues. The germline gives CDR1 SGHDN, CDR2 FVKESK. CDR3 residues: CASSRWTGSNNEQFF. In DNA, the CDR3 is TGTGCCAGCAGCCGCTGGACAGGGAGCAACAATGAGCAGTTCTTC.

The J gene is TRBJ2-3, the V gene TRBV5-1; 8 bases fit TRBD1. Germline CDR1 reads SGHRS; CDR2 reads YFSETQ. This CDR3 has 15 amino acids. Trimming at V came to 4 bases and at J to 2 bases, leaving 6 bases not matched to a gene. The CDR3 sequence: CASSHGTGTTDTQYF. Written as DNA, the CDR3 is TGCGCCAGCAGCCACGGGACAGGCACCACAGATACGCAGTATTTT.

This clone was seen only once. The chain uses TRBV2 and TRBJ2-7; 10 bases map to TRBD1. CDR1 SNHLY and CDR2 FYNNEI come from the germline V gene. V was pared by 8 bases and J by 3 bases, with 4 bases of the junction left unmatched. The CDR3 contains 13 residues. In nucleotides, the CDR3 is TGTGCCAGCCGGGACAGGGGCCGCTACGAGCAGTACTTC. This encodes CASRDRGRYEQYF.

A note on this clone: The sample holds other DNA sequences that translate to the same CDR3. CDR3 DNA: TGTGCCAGCTCACCGCAGGGTGAGAACTATGGCTACACCTTC. It is translated as CASSPQGENYGYTF. The chain has TRBV18 and TRBJ1-2, with D possibly matching TRBD1 (5 bases). V was shortened by 3 bases and J by 2 bases, with 10 bases between the two germline ends. In germline, CDR1 is KGHSH, CDR2 LQKENI. The CDR3 is 14 amino acids.

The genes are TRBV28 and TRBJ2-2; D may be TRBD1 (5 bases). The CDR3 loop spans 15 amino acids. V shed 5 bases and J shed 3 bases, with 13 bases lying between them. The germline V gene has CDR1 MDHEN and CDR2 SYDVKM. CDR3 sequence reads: CASSEYRSYTGELFF. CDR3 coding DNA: TGTGCCAGCAGTGAATACAGGAGTTACACCGGGGAGCTGTTTTTT.

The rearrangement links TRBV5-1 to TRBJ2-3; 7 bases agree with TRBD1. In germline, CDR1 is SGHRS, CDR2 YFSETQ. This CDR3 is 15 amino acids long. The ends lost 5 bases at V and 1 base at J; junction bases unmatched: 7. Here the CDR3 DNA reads TGCGCCAGCAGATTGACAGGGATGCGCACAGATACGCAGTATTTT. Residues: CASRLTGMRTDTQYF.

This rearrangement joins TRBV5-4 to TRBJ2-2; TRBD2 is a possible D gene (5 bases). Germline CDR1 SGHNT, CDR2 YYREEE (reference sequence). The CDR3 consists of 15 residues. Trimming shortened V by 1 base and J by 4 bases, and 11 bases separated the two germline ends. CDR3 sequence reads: CASSLRGRGTGELFF. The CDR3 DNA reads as TGTGCCAGCAGCTTGCGAGGGAGAGGCACCGGGGAGCTGTTTTTT.

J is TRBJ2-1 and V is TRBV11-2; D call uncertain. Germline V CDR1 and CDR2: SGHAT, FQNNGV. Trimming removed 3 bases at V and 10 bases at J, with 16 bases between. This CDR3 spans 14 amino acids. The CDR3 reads CASSFSLEMREQFF. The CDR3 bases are TGTGCCAGCAGCTTCTCTTTGGAGATGCGAGAGCAGTTCTTC. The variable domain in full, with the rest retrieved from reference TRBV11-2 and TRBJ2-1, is EAGVAQSPRYKIIEKRQSVAFWCNPISGHATLYWYQQILGQGPKLLIQFQNNGVVDDSQLPKDRFSAERLKGVDSTLKIQPAKLEDSAVYLCASSFSLEMREQFFGPGTRLTVL.

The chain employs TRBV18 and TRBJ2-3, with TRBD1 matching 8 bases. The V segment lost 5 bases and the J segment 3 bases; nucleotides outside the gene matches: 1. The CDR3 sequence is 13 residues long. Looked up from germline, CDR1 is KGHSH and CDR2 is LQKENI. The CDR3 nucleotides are TGTGCCAGCTCAGGGACAGGAACAGATACGCAGTATTTT. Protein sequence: CASSGTGTDTQYF.

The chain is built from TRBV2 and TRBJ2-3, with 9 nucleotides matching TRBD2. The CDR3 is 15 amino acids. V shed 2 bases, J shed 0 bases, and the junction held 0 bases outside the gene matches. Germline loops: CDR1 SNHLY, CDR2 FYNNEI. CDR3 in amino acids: CASSELAGSTDTQYF. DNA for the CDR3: TGTGCCAGCAGTGAACTAGCGGGAAGCACAGATACGCAGTATTTT.

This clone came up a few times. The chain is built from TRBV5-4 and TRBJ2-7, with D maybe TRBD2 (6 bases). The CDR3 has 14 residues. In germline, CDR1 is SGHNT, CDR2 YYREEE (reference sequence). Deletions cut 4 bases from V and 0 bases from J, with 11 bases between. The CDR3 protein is CASSAGPTSYEQYF. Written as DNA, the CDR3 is TGTGCCAGCAGCGCGGGACCAACCTCCTACGAGCAGTACTTC. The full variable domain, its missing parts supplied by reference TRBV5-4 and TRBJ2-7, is ETGVTQSPTHLIKTRGQQVTLRCSSQSGHNTVSWYQQALGQGPQFIFQYYREEENGRGNFPPRFSGLQFPNYSSELNVNALELDDSALYLCASSAGPTSYEQYFGPGTRLTVT.

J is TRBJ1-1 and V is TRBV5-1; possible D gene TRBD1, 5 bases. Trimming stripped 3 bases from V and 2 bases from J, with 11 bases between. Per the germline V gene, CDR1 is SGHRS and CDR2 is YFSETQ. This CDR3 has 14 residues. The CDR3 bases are TGCGCCAGCAGCTCTCGGGGGGGAAACACTGAAGCTTTCTTT. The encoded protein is CASSSRGGNTEAFF. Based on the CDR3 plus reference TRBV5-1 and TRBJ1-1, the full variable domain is KAGVTQTPRYLIKTRGQQVTLSCSPISGHRSVSWYQQTPGQGLQFLFEYFSETQRNKGNFPGRFSGRQFSNSRSEMNVSTLELGDSALYLCASSSRGGNTEAFFGQGTRLTVV.

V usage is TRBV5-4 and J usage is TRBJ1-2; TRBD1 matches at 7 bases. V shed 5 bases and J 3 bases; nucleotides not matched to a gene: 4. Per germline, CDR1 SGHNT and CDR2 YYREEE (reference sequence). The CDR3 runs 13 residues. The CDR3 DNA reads TGTGCCAGCAGGTCCACAGGGGACTATGGCTACACCTTC. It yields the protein CASRSTGDYGYTF.

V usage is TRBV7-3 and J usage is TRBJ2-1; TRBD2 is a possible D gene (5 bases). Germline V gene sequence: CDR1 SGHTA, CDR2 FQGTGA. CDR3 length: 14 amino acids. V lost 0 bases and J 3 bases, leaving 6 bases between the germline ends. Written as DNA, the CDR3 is TGTGCCAGCAGCTTAACCGGGGACTACAATGAGCAGTTCTTC. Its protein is CASSLTGDYNEQFF.

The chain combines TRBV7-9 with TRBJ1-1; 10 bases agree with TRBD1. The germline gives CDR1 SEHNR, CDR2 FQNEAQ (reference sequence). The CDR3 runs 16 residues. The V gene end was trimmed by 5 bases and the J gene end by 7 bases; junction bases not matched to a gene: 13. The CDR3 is CASSVDRGPSFDEAFF. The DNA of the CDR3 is TGTGCCAGCAGCGTCGACAGGGGGCCGTCGTTTGATGAAGCTTTCTTT.